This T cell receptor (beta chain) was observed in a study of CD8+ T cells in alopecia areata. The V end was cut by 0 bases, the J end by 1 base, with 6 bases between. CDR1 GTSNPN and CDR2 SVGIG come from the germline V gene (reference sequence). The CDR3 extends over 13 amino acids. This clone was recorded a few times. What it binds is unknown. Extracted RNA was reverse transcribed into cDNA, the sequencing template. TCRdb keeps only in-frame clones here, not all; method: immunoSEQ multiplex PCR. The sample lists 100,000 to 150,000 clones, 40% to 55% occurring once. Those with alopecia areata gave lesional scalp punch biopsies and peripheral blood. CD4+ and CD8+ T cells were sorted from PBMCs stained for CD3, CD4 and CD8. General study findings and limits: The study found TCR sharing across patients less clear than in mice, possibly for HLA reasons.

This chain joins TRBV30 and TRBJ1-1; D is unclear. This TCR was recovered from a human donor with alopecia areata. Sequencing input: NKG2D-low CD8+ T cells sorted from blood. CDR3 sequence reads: CAWSVGWNTEAFF. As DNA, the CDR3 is TGTGCCTGGAGTGTAGGCTGGAACACTGAAGCTTTCTTT.